This TCR beta chain was sequenced for a study of beta chain features in type 1 diabetes. Whole-study context: All samples combined gave 90 million to 130 million sorted cells for examination.

General study results and limits: Patients with type 1 diabetes showed fewer VDJ junction insertions and more deletions.

This clone was seen only a few times. Its antigen is currently unknown. Cell sorting via CD45RO/CCR7/CD25/CD127/CD95/CD27 was performed to obtain CD4+ naive, central memory, regulatory and stem cell-like memory cells. Expressed TCRB transcripts were sequenced because the isolated RNA had all been reverse transcribed beforehand. The repertoire was sequenced with immunoSEQ multiplex PCR; TCRdb's copy has only in-frame clones and lacks some. This table has 200,000 to 250,000 clones, 11% appearing once. Germline CDR1 is GTSNPN and CDR2 is SVGIG (reference sequence). V lost 2 bases and J lost 2, with 16 bases in between. The CDR3 length is 15 residues.

The specimen was central memory CD4+ T cells from blood. The chain combines TRBV30 with TRBJ2-7; no firm D call. This TCR was sampled from a man younger than 35 in good health. CDR3 nucleotide sequence: TGTGCCTGGAGTAATGGAGCAGGTGTTGCCTACGAGCAGTACTTC. The encoded protein is CAWSNGAGVAYEQYF.